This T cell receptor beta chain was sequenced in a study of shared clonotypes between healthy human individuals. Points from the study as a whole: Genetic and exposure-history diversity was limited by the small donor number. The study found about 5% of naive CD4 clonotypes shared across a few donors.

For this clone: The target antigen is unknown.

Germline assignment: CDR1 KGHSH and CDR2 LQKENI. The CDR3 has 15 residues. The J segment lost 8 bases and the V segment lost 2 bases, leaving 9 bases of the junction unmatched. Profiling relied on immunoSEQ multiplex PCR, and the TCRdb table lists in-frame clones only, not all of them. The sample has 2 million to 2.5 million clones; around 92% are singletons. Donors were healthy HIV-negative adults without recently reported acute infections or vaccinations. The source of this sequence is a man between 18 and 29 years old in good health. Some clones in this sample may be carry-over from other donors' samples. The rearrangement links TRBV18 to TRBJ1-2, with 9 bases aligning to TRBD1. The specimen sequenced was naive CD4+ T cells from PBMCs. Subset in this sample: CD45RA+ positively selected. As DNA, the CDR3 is TGTGCCAGCTCACCAAGGACAGGGGCCGCGTTAGGCTACACCTTC. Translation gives CASSPRTGAALGYTF.